The 19 T cell receptor beta chains below come from one sample, sequenced in a study of T cell changes during pregnancy in multiple sclerosis. Libraries were prepared by immunoSEQ multiplex PCR; TCRdb keeps only in-frame clonotypes and omits some of them. The table lists tens of thousands of clones, approximately 90% of them singletons, with around 0.93% in the top ten. This specimen consisted of peripheral blood, obtained before pregnancy. These receptors originate from a female donor with multiple sclerosis, enrolled in a pregnancy study.

In DNA form, the CDR3 reads TGTGCCAGTAGTAGTAGGGGTGATGAAAACATTCAGTACTTC. This encodes CASSSRGDENIQYF. The gene calls are TRBV19 and TRBJ2-4; D perhaps matches TRBD1 (5 bases). Germline lookup yields CDR1 LNHDA and CDR2 SQIVND (reference sequence). This CDR3 is 14 amino acids long. Between the trimmed V and J ends, which lost 4 bases and 5 bases, there was a span of 12 bases.

The chain uses TRBV6-4 and TRBJ2-2, with D perhaps matching TRBD1 (5 bases). Germline CDR1 reads MRHNA; CDR2 reads SNTAGT. V was cut by 4 bases and J by 4 bases, with 13 bases left in between. This CDR3 comprises 15 residues. The CDR3 sequence is CASSAQGRSTGELFF. The CDR3 nucleotides read TGTGCCAGCAGTGCTCAGGGCCGAAGCACCGGGGAGCTGTTTTTT.

V and J are TRBV7-2 and TRBJ2-1; D ambiguous. The CDR3 is 13 residues long. CDR1 is SGHTA, CDR2 FQGNSA, per germline. Between the trimmed V and J ends, which lost 5 bases and 4 bases, there was a span of 9 bases. The CDR3: CASSLDLYNEQFF. For the CDR3, the DNA is TGTGCCAGCAGCCTTGACTTGTACAATGAGCAGTTCTTC.

The rearrangement links TRBV4-1 to TRBJ2-3; D is ambiguous. Per germline, CDR1 MGHRA and CDR2 YSYEKL. Trimming shortened V by 1 base and J by 3 bases, and 8 bases separated the two germline ends. The CDR3 extends over 14 amino acids. CDR3 amino acids: CASSQVQVTDTQYF. In nucleotides, the CDR3 is TGCGCCAGCAGCCAAGTCCAGGTGACAGATACGCAGTATTTT.

The V gene is TRBV7-2, the J gene TRBJ2-7, with D possibly being TRBD1 (6 bases). CDR1 and CDR2 (germline): SGHTA, FQGNSA. V shed 4 bases and J shed 6 bases, with 16 bases lying between them. CDR3 size: 14 residues. Here the CDR3 reads CASSWYRASPEQYF. The DNA of the CDR3 is TGTGCCAGCAGCTGGTACAGGGCGAGTCCCGAGCAGTACTTC.

This chain uses TRBV6-1 with TRBJ1-2; D is undetermined. Trimming stripped 6 bases from V and 4 bases from J, with 15 bases between. The CDR3 is 14 amino acids. Germline CDR1 MNHNS, CDR2 SASEGT. For the CDR3, the DNA is TGTGCCAGCAGCAATTTACAGAGTCCCTATGGCTACACCTTC. It codes for CASSNLQSPYGYTF.

The V and J genes are TRBV19 and TRBJ2-7; 7 bases are a match to TRBD1. Germline lookup yields CDR1 LNHDA and CDR2 SQIVND (reference sequence). Unmatched junction bases numbered 4, after V lost 5 bases and J lost 0 bases. The CDR3 contains 14 residues. The CDR3: CASSLRDSSYEQYF. CDR3 bases: TGTGCCAGTAGTCTCCGGGACAGCTCCTACGAGCAGTACTTC.

This chain links TRBV7-3 with TRBJ2-2; D gene uncertain. Trimming took 4 bases from V and 5 from J, leaving 5 bases between them. Germline V gives CDR1 SGHTA, CDR2 FQGTGA. CDR3 size: 12 residues. The CDR3 DNA reads TGTGCCAGCAGCTCCATGACCGGGGAGCTGTTTTTT. It codes for CASSSMTGELFF.

This clone was seen a handful of times. J is TRBJ2-1 and V is TRBV2, with D maybe TRBD2 (5 bases). CDR1 and CDR2 (germline): SNHLY, FYNNEI. The CDR3 is made up of 13 amino acids. Trimming removed 8 bases at V and 10 bases at J, with 18 bases between. The CDR3 sequence is CASSGVLDTEQFF. CDR3 DNA sequence: TGTGCCAGCTCCGGGGTTTTGGATACCGAGCAGTTCTTC. Together with reference TRBV2 and TRBJ2-1, the CDR3 gives the full variable domain: EPEVTQTPSHQVTQMGQEVILRCVPISNHLYFYWYRQILGQKVEFLVSFYNNEISEKSEIFDDQFSVERPDGSNFTLKIRSTKLEDSAMYFCASSGVLDTEQFFGPGTRLTVL.

The chain couples TRBV2 to TRBJ1-5; possibly TRBD1 for D (5 bases). The length of the CDR3 is 15 residues. V lost 7 bases and J lost 1, with 14 bases in between. The V gene's germline CDR1 is SNHLY and CDR2 FYNNEI. CDR3 loop: CASTTTESSNQPQHF. CDR3 DNA sequence: TGTGCCAGCACTACGACAGAGTCAAGCAATCAGCCCCAGCATTTT.

This chain uses TRBV19 with TRBJ1-1, with D unclear. Germline CDR1 is LNHDA and CDR2 is SQIVND (reference sequence). Trimming cost V 5 bases and J 6 bases, with 13 bases left between them. The CDR3 runs 13 residues. DNA of the CDR3: TGTGCCAGTAGTCTGACGGGTGCGGCTGAAGCTTTCTTT. Its translation: CASSLTGAAEAFF.

The V and J genes are TRBV4-2 and TRBJ1-2, with 9 bases aligning to TRBD1. V dropped 0 bases and J dropped 6; count of bases not matched to a gene: 5. The CDR3 is 15 amino acids. CDR1 is LGHNA, CDR2 YNFKEQ, per germline. This CDR3 is CASSQEQGAGDGYTF. CDR3 nucleotides: TGTGCCAGCAGCCAAGAACAGGGGGCGGGAGATGGCTACACCTTC.

The V call is TRBV9, the J call TRBJ2-1; tentatively, D is TRBD1 (6 bases). This CDR3 has 14 residues. The V and J ends lost 0 bases and 10 bases respectively, with 14 bases between them. The germline V gene encodes CDR1 SGDLS and CDR2 YYNGEE. The CDR3, as DNA: TGTGCCAGCAGCGTAGGGGGGCGAGGAGGCGAGCAGTTCTTC. Protein product: CASSVGGRGGEQFF.

This clone was counted a few times. V usage is TRBV18 and J usage is TRBJ2-5; TRBD2 is a possible D gene (6 bases). Germline V lookup: CDR1 KGHSH, CDR2 LQKENI. This CDR3 comprises 15 residues. The V and J ends lost 2 bases and 5 bases respectively, with 15 bases between them. The CDR3 here is CASSPVPGVGETQYF. Here the CDR3 DNA reads TGTGCCAGCTCACCAGTTCCGGGAGTGGGGGAGACCCAGTACTTC.

The chain couples TRBV6-1 to TRBJ2-7; D may be TRBD2 (6 bases). V was shortened by 3 bases and J by 6 bases, with 15 bases between the two germline ends. The germline V gene has CDR1 MNHNS and CDR2 SASEGT. The CDR3 is made up of 14 amino acids. CDR3 DNA: TGTGCCAGCAGTGAGACCGTTAGGGGAGGCGAGCAGTACTTC. This sequence encodes CASSETVRGGEQYF.

This rearrangement joins TRBV7-3 to TRBJ2-5, with a tentative D call TRBD2 (5 bases). V lost 4 bases and J lost 5, with 20 bases in between. From germline, CDR1 is SGHTA and CDR2 FQGTGA. This CDR3 has 16 residues. CDR3 nucleotides: TGTGCCAGCAGCTCAGAGGGCCGCTTGGTAGGGGAGACCCAGTACTTC. This sequence encodes CASSSEGRLVGETQYF.

The J gene is TRBJ1-5, the V gene TRBV9, with TRBD1 matching over 7 bases. The V gene end was trimmed by 5 bases and the J gene end by 0 bases; junction bases not matched to a gene: 5. CDR1 and CDR2 from the germline V gene are SGDLS and YYNGEE. CDR3 length: 15 amino acids. CDR3 amino acids: CASSSGTASNQPQHF. CDR3 sequence (DNA): TGTGCCAGCAGTTCCGGGACAGCTAGCAATCAGCCCCAGCATTTT.

J is TRBJ2-7 and V is TRBV14; 12 bases fit TRBD2. This CDR3 region has 15 residues. Germline V gene sequence: CDR1 SGHDN, CDR2 FVKESK. Unmatched junction bases numbered 5, after V lost 4 bases and J lost 4 bases. As DNA, the CDR3 is TGTGCCAGCAGCCCCCTAGCGGGAGGGCCTTACGAGCAGTACTTC. This encodes CASSPLAGGPYEQYF.

The rearrangement joins TRBV11-2 to TRBJ2-1; no definite D call. V dropped 2 bases and J dropped 1 base, with 9 bases sitting between them. There are 15 residues in the CDR3. The germline gives CDR1 SGHAT, CDR2 FQNNGV. CDR3 sequence: CASSLTSSSYNEQFF. The CDR3 nucleotides read TGTGCCAGCAGCTTAACGAGTTCGTCCTACAATGAGCAGTTCTTC. Together with reference TRBV11-2 and TRBJ2-1, the CDR3 gives the full variable domain: EAGVAQSPRYKIIEKRQSVAFWCNPISGHATLYWYQQILGQGPKLLIQFQNNGVVDDSQLPKDRFSAERLKGVDSTLKIQPAKLEDSAVYLCASSLTSSSYNEQFFGPGTRLTVL.